Listed below are T cell receptor beta chains from one sample, sequenced in a study of cytomegalovirus exposure and HLA in healthy donors. The repertoire was sequenced with immunoSEQ multiplex PCR; TCRdb's copy has only in-frame clones and lacks some. The table lists 250,000 to 350,000 clones, 86% of them singletons. Sequencing was done on a sample of PBMCs. The receptors shown here come from a man aged 35 to 55 in good health and CMV-seropositive. Each CDR3 is given with its conserved first and last residue. The D gene is left open where the match is weak. Clone size appears in some rows only: once, few, many, or a class for an expanded clone.

TRBV29-1	12	TRBJ2-1	-	TRBD1	TGCAGCGTTCAGGGGGCCAACAATGAGCAGTTCTTC	CSVQGANNEQFF
TRBV5-1	14	TRBJ2-3	-	TRBD1	TGCGCCAGCAGCAACGACAGGGGCACAGATACGCAGTATTTT	CASSNDRGTDTQYF
TRBV27	15	TRBJ2-7	-	-	TGTGCCAGCAGCTACAGGTGGCCCCTCTCCTACGAGCAGTACTTC	CASSYRWPLSYEQYF
TRBV5-1	15	TRBJ2-7	-	TRBD2	TGCGCCAGCAGCTTGGGGCTAGCGGACTCCTACGAGCAGTACTTC	CASSLGLADSYEQYF
TRBV6-5	15	TRBJ1-1	-	TRBD1	TGTGCCAGCAGCACCCTCAGGGGGCCTGGCACTGAAGCTTTCTTT	CASSTLRGPGTEAFF
TRBV2	13	TRBJ2-7	-	TRBD2	TGTGCCAGTCACCGGGGGGGAACCTACGAGCAGTACTTC	CASHRGGTYEQYF
TRBV11-3	13	TRBJ2-5	-	TRBD1	TGTGCCAGCAGCTCCACAGGGGAAGAGACCCAGTACTTC	CASSSTGEETQYF
TRBV5-1	11	TRBJ2-1	-	-	TGCGCCAGCAGCTCAGCGTTGGAGCAGTTCTTC	CASSSALEQFF
TRBV28	14	TRBJ1-5	few	-	TGTGCCAGCAGTTTACAGTCCAGAGGGCAGCCCCAGCATTTT	CASSLQSRGQPQHF
TRBV27	14	TRBJ1-1	-	-	TGTGCCAGCAGTAGGGGCGACAGGAACACTGAAGCTTTCTTT	CASSRGDRNTEAFF
TRBV6-6	11	TRBJ2-3	-	-	TGTGCCAGCAGTTCGGCCCCGGGGCAGTATTTT	CASSSAPGQYF
TRBV11-2	17	TRBJ2-4	-	TRBD1	TGTGCCAGCAGCCCCGAGTGGGGGGACAGGAGAAAAAACATTCAGTACTTC	CASSPEWGDRRKNIQYF
TRBV6-5	14	TRBJ1-2	-	TRBD1	TGTGCCAGCAGTCGGACAGGGCGCAGCTATGGCTACACCTTC	CASSRTGRSYGYTF
TRBV6-1	13	TRBJ2-7	once	-	TGTGCCAGCGGGGGGACAGTCTCCTACGAGCAGTACTTC	CASGGTVSYEQYF
TRBV15	15	TRBJ2-3	-	-	TGTGCCACCAGCACAGAACAAACGTTCACAGATACGCAGTATTTT	CATSTEQTFTDTQYF
TRBV6-1	15	TRBJ2-7	-	TRBD2	TGTGCCAGCATCGTAGCGGGGGGCCCCTCCTACGAGCAGTACTTC	CASIVAGGPSYEQYF
TRBV2	16	TRBJ1-6	-	-	TGTGCCAGCAGTGAAGCGCTTCAGGCATCTAATTCACCCCTCCACTTT	CASSEALQASNSPLHF
TRBV28	15	TRBJ2-7	-	-	TGTGCCAGCAGTTTAGTAGGGGGGGCTCTCTACGAGCAGTACTTC	CASSLVGGALYEQYF
TRBV29-1	13	TRBJ2-7	-	-	TGCAGCGTTGGGGCAGGGATAGCCTACGAGCAGTACTTC	CSVGAGIAYEQYF
TRBV15	17	TRBJ1-5	-	TRBD1	TGTGCCACCAGCGCTAGGCTAGGGACAGCTACCAATCAGCCCCAGCATTTT	CATSARLGTATNQPQHF
TRBV4-1	14	TRBJ2-3	-	-	TGCGCCAGCAGCCAACAGGGGTATGCAGATACGCAGTATTTT	CASSQQGYADTQYF
TRBV21-1	15	TRBJ1-5	-	-	TGTGCCAGCCGACCCGGGCGGGCTGCGTCGTGGCCCCAGCATTTT	CASRPGRAASWPQHF
TRBV6-1	14	TRBJ2-3	few	TRBD2	TGTGCCAGCAGAAGGACTAGTCCCCCAGATACGCAGTATTTT	CASRRTSPPDTQYF
TRBV7-2	13	TRBJ1-1	once	-	TGTGCCAGCAGCTTTGACAAGGTGGCTGAAGCTTTCTTT	CASSFDKVAEAFF
TRBV9	19	TRBJ2-3	few	TRBD1	TGTGCCAGCAGCGCAACGGGACAGGGCCTCTTAGGCGGCACAGATACGCAGTATTTT	CASSATGQGLLGGTDTQYF
TRBV19	13	TRBJ1-5	-	-	TGTGCCAGTAGTCCTACGAGGAATCAGCCCCAGCATTTT	CASSPTRNQPQHF
TRBV29-1	16	TRBJ2-1	-	TRBD2	TGCAGCGTTGAAGTGGCTAGCGGGAGGGAATACAATGAGCAGTTCTTC	CSVEVASGREYNEQFF
TRBV9	16	TRBJ1-1	-	TRBD1	TGTGCCAGCAGCACAAGGGGGACAGGGTCGAACACTGAAGCTTTCTTT	CASSTRGTGSNTEAFF
TRBV18	13	TRBJ2-1	once	-	TGTGCCAGCTCACCACCAGGGAGGAATGAGCAGTTCTTC	CASSPPGRNEQFF
TRBV4-3	16	TRBJ1-2	-	TRBD1	TGCGCCAGCAGCCAAACAGGGGTGGAGCAGACGTATGGCTACACCTTC	CASSQTGVEQTYGYTF
TRBV7-2	15	TRBJ2-7	once	TRBD2	TGTGCCAGCAGCTTCGGGCTAGCGGGCCCCTACGAGCAGTACTTC	CASSFGLAGPYEQYF
TRBV11-2	16	TRBJ2-1	-	-	TGTGCCAGCAGCTCTATGGTCCAGGGTAACAACAATGAGCAGTTCTTC	CASSSMVQGNNNEQFF
TRBV6-5	12	TRBJ1-1	few	TRBD1	TGTGCCAGCAGGAGGGACAGCACTGAAGCTTTCTTT	CASRRDSTEAFF
TRBV5-1	16	TRBJ2-3	-	-	TGCGCCAGCAGCACTCGGGCCCCAGGGGGCACAGATACGCAGTATTTT	CASSTRAPGGTDTQYF
TRBV29-1	12	TRBJ2-1	once	-	TGCAGCGTTGAACAGCGGTACAATGAGCAGTTCTTC	CSVEQRYNEQFF
TRBV11-2	14	TRBJ2-7	-	TRBD1	TGTGCCAGCAGCACCGACAGGGGGCATTACGAGCAGTACTTC	CASSTDRGHYEQYF
TRBV25-1	14	TRBJ1-2	-	TRBD1	TGTGCCAGCAGTGAGCCAGGGGGCTACGATGGCTACACCTTC	CASSEPGGYDGYTF
TRBV18	18	TRBJ2-7	-	TRBD2	TGTGCCAGCTCACCTGCCGGGACTAGCGGTATCAGAAAGCGCGAGCAGTACTTC	CASSPAGTSGIRKREQYF